This T cell receptor (beta chain) comes out of a study of cytomegalovirus exposure and HLA in healthy donors. Overall study results and limits: Despite most TCR sequences being rare, some public TCRs occurred in many donors.

A note on this clone: Its specificity is unknown.

The PCR had 60 Vbeta and 13 Jbeta primers. The table came from immunoSEQ multiplex PCR; TCRdb's copy has only in-frame clones and leaves some out. Of around 190,000 clones in the sample, 65% to 90% were seen once. Germline V gene data show CDR1 as SEHNR and CDR2 as FQNEAQ (reference sequence). This CDR3 region has 16 residues. V lost 0 bases to trimming and J lost 9 bases; unmatched junction nucleotides: 10. The sequencing input was PBMCs. The V and J genes are TRBV7-9 and TRBJ2-1; 8 nucleotides agree with TRBD2. The origin of this receptor is a girl aged 2-10 years in good health and CMV-seropositive. The CDR3 protein is CASSLARAGDGSEQFF. The CDR3 bases are TGTGCCAGCAGCTTAGCGCGAGCGGGAGACGGAAGTGAGCAGTTCTTC.